This paragraph reports one T cell receptor (beta chain). Antigen unknown. This CDR3 is 15 amino acids long. Germline V gene sequence: CDR1 LGHDT, CDR2 YNNKEL (reference sequence). V shed 7 bases and J 7 bases; nucleotides not matched to a gene: 11. Included in the TCR beta cDNA libraries were unique molecular identifiers. T cells numbering about 0.85 to 10 million yielded 500,000 to 550,000 cDNA molecules. TCRdb ran MiXCR on the PCR reads and lists one entry per CDR3 protein. This table holds hundreds of thousands of distinct CDR3 sequences, over 45% found once. This record comes from a study of post-analysis software for immune sequencing data. Study context: Relapsing-remitting, secondary progressive and progressive-relapsing multiple sclerosis were all included among the disease courses.

Study outcomes and limitations: Same-batch preparations were strongly co-clustered by F measure. Diversity measured as normalized Chao1 was significantly lower in multiple sclerosis patients than in controls. In patients, roughly 5 TRBV segments were more frequent than in controls, with TRBV5-6, TRBV5-1 and TRBV20-1 among them.

The source of this sequence is a girl aged 2-10 years with multiple sclerosis. Sequencing used blood. The chain is built from TRBV3-1 and TRBJ2-4; 9 positions agree with TRBD2. Here the CDR3 DNA reads TGTGCCAGCATGATAGCGGGAGACCCGCCCAACATTCAGTACTTC. Its protein is CASMIAGDPPNIQYF.